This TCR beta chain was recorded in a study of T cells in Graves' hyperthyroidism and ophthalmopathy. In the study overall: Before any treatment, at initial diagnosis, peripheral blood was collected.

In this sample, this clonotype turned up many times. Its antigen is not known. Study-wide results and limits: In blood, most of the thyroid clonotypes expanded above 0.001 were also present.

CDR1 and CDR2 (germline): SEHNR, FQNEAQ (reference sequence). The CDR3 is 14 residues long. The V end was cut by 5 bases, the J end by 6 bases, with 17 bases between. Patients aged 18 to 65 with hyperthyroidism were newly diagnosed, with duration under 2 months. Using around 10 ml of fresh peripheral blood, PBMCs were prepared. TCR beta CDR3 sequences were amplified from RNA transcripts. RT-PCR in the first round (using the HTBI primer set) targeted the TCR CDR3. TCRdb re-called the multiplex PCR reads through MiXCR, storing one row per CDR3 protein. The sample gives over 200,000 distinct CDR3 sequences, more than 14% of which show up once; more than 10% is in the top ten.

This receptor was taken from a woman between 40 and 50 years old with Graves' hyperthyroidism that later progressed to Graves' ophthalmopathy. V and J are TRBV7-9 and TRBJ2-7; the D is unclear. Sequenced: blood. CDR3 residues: CASSTSPDLGEQYF. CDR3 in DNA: TGTGCCAGCAGCACAAGTCCTGACTTGGGCGAGCAGTACTTC. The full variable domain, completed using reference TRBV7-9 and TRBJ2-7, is DTGVSQNPRHKITKRGQNVTFRCDPISEHNRLYWYRQTLGQGPEFLTYFQNEAQLEKSRLLSDRFSAERPKGSFSTLEIQRTEQGDSAMYLCASSTSPDLGEQYFGPGTRLTVT.